These 16 T cell receptor beta chains were sequenced from one sample in a study of blood T cell repertoires in COVID-19. Clones were read by immunoSEQ multiplex PCR, and TCRdb kept only the in-frame ones, dropping some. Of about 67,000 clones listed, about nine tenths are singletons. Sequences were obtained from peripheral blood. The receptors here all came from a man aged 50 or older with active COVID-19.

V and J are TRBV4-3 and TRBJ2-1; D perhaps matches TRBD2 (6 bases). Trimming shortened V by 1 base and J by 4 bases, and 11 bases separated the two germline ends. Germline V lookup: CDR1 LGHNA, CDR2 YSLEER. The CDR3 contains 15 residues. CDR3 DNA: TGCGCCAGCAGCCAAGGGATCGGGACTTACAATGAGCAGTTCTTC. This codes for CASSQGIGTYNEQFF.

The chain couples TRBV24-1 to TRBJ2-1, with 7 bases aligning to TRBD2. J lost 0 bases, V lost 4 bases, and 11 bases had no gene match. There are 18 residues in the CDR3. CDR1 is KGHDR, CDR2 SFDVKD, per germline. The CDR3 nucleotides are TGTGCCACCAGTGACCGGGCACGAAGCGGGAACTCCTACAATGAGCAGTTCTTC. The encoded protein is CATSDRARSGNSYNEQFF.

Here the CDR3 DNA reads TGCGCCAGCAGTGAGTCGAAGGGGACTCTCTATGGCTACACCTTC. Amino acids: CASSESKGTLYGYTF. The chain recombines TRBV10-2 with TRBJ1-2, with D possibly TRBD1 on 5 matching bases. Germline V gene data show CDR1 as WSHSY and CDR2 as SAAADI. Deletions cut 0 bases from V and 4 bases from J, with 12 bases between. CDR3 size: 15 residues.

The chain has TRBV10-3 and TRBJ2-2; D possibly corresponds to TRBD2 (7 bases). Germline CDR1 ENHRY, CDR2 SYGVKD. This CDR3 is 16 amino acids long. Trimming stripped 7 bases from V and 5 bases from J, with 20 bases between. The CDR3 sequence is CAITNGGTTSTGELFF. In nucleotides, the CDR3 is TGTGCCATCACTAACGGGGGGACAACTTCGACCGGGGAGCTGTTTTTT.

The rearrangement links TRBV7-6 to TRBJ2-3, with 10 bases that match TRBD1. Germline V CDR1 and CDR2: SGHVS, FNYEAQ. This CDR3 has 18 amino acids. The V segment lost 3 bases and the J segment 4 bases; nucleotides outside the gene matches: 13. CDR3 sequence reads: CASSFIIGTGDGADTQYF. In DNA, the CDR3 is TGTGCCAGCAGCTTTATTATAGGGACAGGGGACGGGGCAGATACGCAGTATTTT. The variable domain in full, with the rest retrieved from reference TRBV7-6 and TRBJ2-3, is GAGVSQSPRYKVTKRGQDVALRCDPISGHVSLYWYRQALGQGPEFLTYFNYEAQQDKSGLPNDRFSAERPEGSISTLTIQRTEQRDSAMYRCASSFIIGTGDGADTQYFGPGTRLTVL.

The chain is built from TRBV18 and TRBJ2-7; 7 positions match TRBD2. Germline CDR1 reads KGHSH; CDR2 reads LQKENI. The ends lost 3 bases at V and 2 bases at J; junction bases unmatched: 10. This CDR3 is 16 amino acids long. CDR3 nucleotide sequence: TGTGCCAGCTCACCCCCGGCTAGCGGCCTCCCCTACGAGCAGTACTTC. Amino acids: CASSPPASGLPYEQYF.

In its sample, this clone was seen a few times. The genes are TRBV27 and TRBJ1-1, with D perhaps TRBD1 (5 bases). The germline CDR1 and CDR2 sequences are MNHEY and SMNVEV (reference sequence). The CDR3 covers 15 residues. Trimming pared 3 bases from V and 1 base from J, leaving 12 bases between. The DNA for the CDR3 is TGTGCCAGCAGTTTTTCCCTCGGGGGGAACACTGAAGCTTTCTTT. This gives the protein CASSFSLGGNTEAFF.

This sequence joins TRBV2 and TRBJ2-7; D possibly corresponds to TRBD1 (5 bases). Trimming cost V 7 bases and J 0 bases, with 16 bases left between them. The CDR3 runs to 15 residues. Per germline, CDR1 SNHLY and CDR2 FYNNEI. The CDR3 bases are TGTGCCAGCAACCCAACCGGACACAGCTCCTACGAGCAGTACTTC. Translation: CASNPTGHSSYEQYF.

The chain has TRBV2 and TRBJ1-1; D remains unclear. This CDR3 comprises 11 residues. Germline values: CDR1 SNHLY, CDR2 FYNNEI. The V gene lost 5 bases and the J gene lost 2 bases, with 3 bases spanning the gap. CDR3 protein: CASSSNTEAFF. The CDR3 DNA sequence: TGTGCCAGCAGTTCAAACACTGAAGCTTTCTTT.

The V and J genes are TRBV5-8 and TRBJ1-5, with unresolved D. The CDR3 length is 15 residues. Deletions cut 0 bases from V and 4 bases from J, with 11 bases between. Germline CDR1 reads SGHTS; CDR2 reads YDEGEE. CDR3 amino acids: CASSLVGQANQPQHF. The CDR3 DNA reads TGTGCCAGCAGCTTGGTTGGGCAGGCGAATCAGCCCCAGCATTTT.

This chain connects TRBV21-1 to TRBJ1-2. TRBV21-1 is an annotated pseudogene. The CDR3 contains 14 residues. The CDR3: CASSNCSGYDGYTF. DNA of the CDR3: TGTGCCAGCAGCAATTGTTCGGGATACGATGGCTACACCTTC.

This clone was counted once. The chain recombines TRBV10-3 with TRBJ2-7; D possibly corresponds to TRBD2 (6 bases). The CDR3 loop spans 15 amino acids. Trimming removed 4 bases at V and 6 bases at J, with 19 bases between. Germline V gene sequence: CDR1 ENHRY, CDR2 SYGVKD. The CDR3 nucleotides are TGTGCCATCAGTGCGGGGCGGGACGGAGCCCGCGAGCAGTACTTC. It specifies CAISAGRDGAREQYF.

This clone was counted between two and nine times. The chain carries TRBV7-3 and TRBJ1-1; 8 nucleotides line up with TRBD1. This CDR3 has 14 amino acids. Germline V CDR1 and CDR2: SGHTA, FQGTGA. V dropped 5 bases and J dropped 4; count of bases not matched to a gene: 6. CDR3 sequence reads: CASSLDRVGTEAFF. The CDR3 region has the DNA TGTGCCAGCAGCCTGGACAGGGTCGGCACTGAAGCTTTCTTT.

The CDR3 protein is CASSIRGQGDLWGTEAFF. The CDR3 bases are TGTGCCAGTAGTATTAGGGGACAGGGGGATTTGTGGGGCACTGAAGCTTTCTTT. The V gene is TRBV19, the J gene TRBJ1-1, with 11 bases fitting TRBD1. This CDR3 has 18 amino acids. The trim removed 3 bases at V and 4 bases at J, leaving 13 bases unmatched. CDR1 and CDR2 from the germline V gene are LNHDA and SQIVND (reference sequence). Looking up the rest from reference TRBV19 and TRBJ1-1 gives the full variable domain: DGGITQSPKYLFRKEGQNVTLSCEQNLNHDAMYWYRQDPGQGLRLIYYSQIVNDFQKGDIAEGYSVSREKKESFPLTVTSAQKNPTAFYLCASSIRGQGDLWGTEAFFGQGTRLTVV.

V usage is TRBV10-3 and J usage is TRBJ1-1, with 9 bases aligning to TRBD1. Germline CDR1 is ENHRY and CDR2 is SYGVKD. J was trimmed by 5 bases and V by 11 bases; bases with no gene match: 12. There are 14 residues in the CDR3. The CDR3 spells CASHATGGGTEAFF. The CDR3 DNA is TGTGCCTCCCACGCGACAGGGGGAGGAACTGAAGCTTTCTTT.

The chain has TRBV18 and TRBJ1-2; D unclear. CDR3 length equals 14 residues. V shed 3 bases and J shed 2 bases, with 10 bases lying between them. In germline, CDR1 is KGHSH, CDR2 LQKENI. The CDR3 loop is CASSPQGVNYGYTF. In DNA, the CDR3 is TGTGCCAGCTCACCTCAAGGAGTAAACTATGGCTACACCTTC.